This is a list of T cell receptor beta chains from one sample in a study of cytomegalovirus exposure and HLA in healthy donors. Clones were sequenced by immunoSEQ multiplex PCR, and TCRdb holds only the in-frame ones, with some missing. The data hold approximately 150,000 clones, with approximately 80% observed a single time. The sample consisted of PBMCs. The receptors originated from a man aged 35-49 years in good health and CMV-seronegative. The CDR3 runs from the conserved cysteine through the conserved F or W. Fields, in order: V gene, clone size, CDR3 length, J gene, D gene, CDR3 DNA, CDR3 protein. D genes are given only for firm matches. Only part of the rows carry a size: once, few, many, or a class if the clone is expanded.

TRBV12-5	.	11	TRBJ2-7	.	TGTGCTAGTGGCCAAACGAGGGAGCAGTACTTC	CASGQTREQYF
TRBV6-6	few	14	TRBJ1-1	.	TGTGCCAGCGGTCAGGGGACACTGAACACTGAAGCTTTCTTT	CASGQGTLNTEAFF
TRBV28	.	14	TRBJ2-7	.	TGTGCCAGCAGTTTGGGGGGTGGTTCTTACGAGCAGTACTTC	CASSLGGGSYEQYF
TRBV5-1	.	15	TRBJ2-5	TRBD2	TGCGCCAGCAGCTTAGCTAGCGGGGGCAAAGAGACCCAGTACTTC	CASSLASGGKETQYF
TRBV19	.	15	TRBJ1-2	TRBD1	TGTGCCAGTAGTGACCGACAGGGAGAGTACTATGGCTACACCTTC	CASSDRQGEYYGYTF
TRBV5-5	.	14	TRBJ1-1	TRBD1	TGTGCCAGCAGTATACAGGGGGCTGTCACTGAAGCTTTCTTT	CASSIQGAVTEAFF
TRBV5-1	.	14	TRBJ2-1	.	TGCGCCAGCAGCTTGAGCGGGACATTAAGTGAGCAGTTCTTC	CASSLSGTLSEQFF
TRBV5-5	.	14	TRBJ1-1	.	TGTGCCAGCAGCCGGACAGAACTGAACACTGAAGCTTTCTTT	CASSRTELNTEAFF
TRBV7-3	.	15	TRBJ1-3	TRBD1	TGTGCCAGCAGCTCCGGGACAGGGGTCGGAAACACCATATATTTT	CASSSGTGVGNTIYF
TRBV21-1	.	14	TRBJ1-3	.	TGTGCCAGCAGCAAGGGAGCCCTTGGAAACACCATATATTTT	CASSKGALGNTIYF
TRBV4-3	.	14	TRBJ2-2	.	TGCGCCAGCAGCCAAGATAGCCTAATCGGGGAGCTGTTTTTT	CASSQDSLIGELFF
TRBV7-8	.	15	TRBJ1-6	TRBD1	TGTGCCAGCAGCGCAACTGGGACAGGGAGTTCACCCCTCCACTTT	CASSATGTGSSPLHF
TRBV19	.	15	TRBJ2-2	TRBD1	TGTGCCAGTAGTTTCGGGACAGAAGATACCGGGGAGCTGTTTTTT	CASSFGTEDTGELFF
TRBV5-6	.	15	TRBJ2-7	.	TGTGCCAGCAGCTTTACACCAACCTCCGGCGGGGAGCAGTACTTC	CASSFTPTSGGEQYF
TRBV2	.	14	TRBJ2-2	.	TGTGCCAGCAGTGAACGGGAACCCACCGGGGAGCTGTTTTTT	CASSEREPTGELFF
TRBV28	once	14	TRBJ2-5	TRBD2	TGTGCCAGCGGGAGCGGGGGGCACCAAGAGACCCAGTACTTC	CASGSGGHQETQYF
TRBV11-1	.	17	TRBJ2-7	.	TGTGCCAGCAGCTTACCACTTTCCGGGACATACTCCTACGAGCAGTACTTC	CASSLPLSGTYSYEQYF
TRBV2	.	15	TRBJ2-2	TRBD2	TGTGCCAGCCTAGGACTAGTCGTTGGCACCGGGGAGCTGTTTTTT	CASLGLVVGTGELFF
TRBV19	.	20	TRBJ2-3	TRBD2	TGTGCCAGTAGTGCCGGAGAACCGGGACTAGCGGGGGGGAGCACAGATACGCAGTATTTT	CASSAGEPGLAGGSTDTQYF
TRBV5-6	.	13	TRBJ2-2	.	TGTGCCAGCAGCTTTGAGTTTACCGGGGAGCTGTTTTTT	CASSFEFTGELFF
TRBV7-3	.	16	TRBJ2-3	TRBD2	TGTGCCAGCAGCCAACGCGGGGGGGCCGTAGCTGCTACGCAGTATTTT	CASSQRGGAVAATQYF
TRBV2	.	15	TRBJ2-5	.	TGTGCCAGCAGTGACCCGTCTAGCTTCGGGGAGACCCAGTACTTC	CASSDPSSFGETQYF
TRBV19	.	15	TRBJ1-3	TRBD1	TGTGCCAGTAGAGCGGGACAGGTCTCTGGAAACACCATATATTTT	CASRAGQVSGNTIYF
TRBV7-9	.	14	TRBJ2-1	.	TGTGCCAGCAGCTATGGAGGGGCTGGCAATGAGCAGTTCTTC	CASSYGGAGNEQFF
TRBV7-6	.	17	TRBJ1-1	TRBD1	TGTGCCAGCAGCTCCCCGGGACAGGGGGCTAGGAACACTGAAGCTTTCTTT	CASSSPGQGARNTEAFF
TRBV9	once	18	TRBJ2-1	TRBD2	TGTGCCAGCAGCGTGGGGGCTAGCGGGGCGAGCTCCTACAATGAGCAGTTCTTC	CASSVGASGASSYNEQFF
TRBV7-8	.	15	TRBJ2-2	.	TGTGCCAGCAGCCCACCGCCAGGGTCGGCCGGGGAGCTGTTTTTT	CASSPPPGSAGELFF
TRBV7-2	.	16	TRBJ1-2	TRBD1	TGTGCCAGCAGCTTAGTGGCAGGGGGATTTGACTATGGCTACACCTTC	CASSLVAGGFDYGYTF
TRBV14	.	14	TRBJ1-1	.	TGTGCCAGCAGCCAAGAATGGAGGAACACTGAAGCTTTCTTT	CASSQEWRNTEAFF
TRBV5-1	.	14	TRBJ2-3	TRBD1	TGCGCCAGCAGCTTGGACAGGGGCCCAGATACGCAGTATTTT	CASSLDRGPDTQYF
TRBV5-1	few	15	TRBJ2-7	TRBD1	TGCGCCAGCACCATCGGCGGGACAGGGAACCACGAGCAGTACTTC	CASTIGGTGNHEQYF
TRBV5-1	.	14	TRBJ2-7	.	TGCGCCAGCAGCCCGACGACAGGCAACTACGAGCAGTACTTC	CASSPTTGNYEQYF
TRBV27	.	14	TRBJ2-3	.	TGTGCCAGCAGTCAGTACCGGGGAACAGATACGCAGTATTTT	CASSQYRGTDTQYF
TRBV16	.	13	TRBJ1-2	.	TGTGCCAGCAGGCGGGACGGTAACTATGGCTACACCTTC	CASRRDGNYGYTF
TRBV6-5	.	14	TRBJ1-2	.	TGTGCCAGCAGTTACATAACAAGAGGCTATGGCTACACCTTC	CASSYITRGYGYTF
TRBV2	.	15	TRBJ2-1	.	TGTGCCAGCAGTCGGGACTCCCCCCGGGGCAATGAGCAGTTCTTC	CASSRDSPRGNEQFF
TRBV6-5	.	13	TRBJ1-6	.	TGTGCCAGCAGTTATCGAGAAAATTCACCCCTCCACTTT	CASSYRENSPLHF
TRBV7-2	.	15	TRBJ2-3	.	TGTGCCAGCAGCTTAGCGATTGCGAGCACAGATACGCAGTATTTT	CASSLAIASTDTQYF
TRBV29-1	.	14	TRBJ1-1	TRBD1	TGCAGCGTTGACCGGACAGGGGAGCTCACTGAAGCTTTCTTT	CSVDRTGELTEAFF
TRBV6-5	.	14	TRBJ2-1	TRBD2	TGTGCCAGCAGTTACCTTAGCGGGGGGAATGAGCAGTTCTTC	CASSYLSGGNEQFF
TRBV7-2	.	16	TRBJ2-7	TRBD2	TGTGCCAGCAGCAGGCCGGGGAGCGGGGGGGCCGGCGAGCAGTACTTC	CASSRPGSGGAGEQYF
TRBV13	once	14	TRBJ2-7	TRBD1	TGTGCCAGCAGCTCCGGGACAGGGACGCTCGAGCAGTACTTC	CASSSGTGTLEQYF
TRBV5-1	.	14	TRBJ2-7	.	TGCGCCAGCAGCTTGGGGTCAGGGGGGTTCGAGCAGTACTTC	CASSLGSGGFEQYF
TRBV5-1	.	14	TRBJ2-5	.	TGCGCCAGCAGCTTGGCGGGCGGGCAAGAGACCCAGTACTTC	CASSLAGGQETQYF
TRBV30	.	13	TRBJ1-2	.	TGTGCCTGGAGTACGCAGGGTAACTATGGCTACACCTTC	CAWSTQGNYGYTF
TRBV5-1	.	15	TRBJ2-5	TRBD2	TGCGCCAGCAGCTGGGGATTAGCGGGGCAAGAGACCCAGTACTTC	CASSWGLAGQETQYF
TRBV11-2	once	14	TRBJ2-5	TRBD2	TGTGCCAGCAGCTTAGGACTAGCGGAAGAGACCCAGTACTTC	CASSLGLAEETQYF
TRBV7-2	.	15	TRBJ1-1	TRBD1	TGTGCCAGCAGCTTGGGGACAGGGACGCACACTGAAGCTTTCTTT	CASSLGTGTHTEAFF
TRBV27	.	16	TRBJ2-3	TRBD2	TGTGCCAGCAGTCCAAAACTAGCGGGGGACACAGATACGCAGTATTTT	CASSPKLAGDTDTQYF
TRBV5-4	.	12	TRBJ2-7	.	TGTGCCAGCAGCTCAGGATCCTACGAGCAGTACTTC	CASSSGSYEQYF
TRBV4-2	.	16	TRBJ2-3	TRBD2	TGTGCCAGCAGCCAAGATCGGGCGGGGGGGGTCTTTACGCAGTATTTT	CASSQDRAGGVFTQYF
TRBV5-4	.	15	TRBJ2-7	TRBD2	TGTGCCAGCAGCTCGACACTGGGACTAGCGGGTGAGCAGTACTTC	CASSSTLGLAGEQYF